The 10 T cell receptor beta chains below all came from one sample that was sequenced in a study of cytomegalovirus exposure and HLA in healthy donors. PCR primers comprised 60 Vbeta and 13 Jbeta primers. Some clones are missing from TCRdb's copy, which holds only in-frame ones; the method was immunoSEQ multiplex PCR. The profile shows 100,000 or so clones, around 80% of them singletons. The sequenced material came from PBMCs. The receptors were gathered from a man aged 18 to 30 in good health and CMV-seronegative.

V is TRBV5-4 and J is TRBJ2-7; D is possibly TRBD2 (6 bases). Trimming stripped 0 bases from V and 6 bases from J, with 10 bases between. The CDR3 covers 13 residues. CDR1 and CDR2 (germline): SGHNT, YYREEE (reference sequence). DNA of the CDR3: TGTGCCAGCAGCTTGGCCCTAGCGCGCGAGCAGTACTTC. Its translation is CASSLALAREQYF.

The gene calls are TRBV11-2 and TRBJ2-3; 7 bases align to TRBD2. Germline assignment: CDR1 SGHAT and CDR2 FQNNGV. J lost 4 bases, V lost 8 bases, and 18 bases had no gene match. CDR3 length: 17 amino acids. The CDR3 DNA follows: TGTGCCAGCGGGGGGGTGGGGGGAGTCCGTTTCGCAGATACGCAGTATTTT. It is translated as CASGGVGGVRFADTQYF.

The chain joins TRBV19 to TRBJ2-7; 9 bases fit TRBD1. The V gene end was trimmed by 2 bases and the J gene end by 4 bases; junction bases not matched to a gene: 15. Germline V CDR1 and CDR2: LNHDA, SQIVND (reference sequence). CDR3 length: 18 residues. CDR3 in amino acids: CASSIYPLSRDRAYEQYF. The CDR3, as DNA: TGTGCCAGTAGTATATATCCCTTGAGCCGGGACAGGGCGTACGAGCAGTACTTC.

The chain's CDR3 is CSVAGQLTEAFF. CDR3 coding DNA: TGCAGCGTTGCCGGACAGCTCACTGAAGCTTTCTTT. The chain carries TRBV29-1 and TRBJ1-1; D is possibly TRBD1 (6 bases). Trimming shortened V by 4 bases and J by 4 bases, and 10 bases separated the two germline ends. The CDR3 has 12 amino acids. Germline loops: CDR1 SQVTM, CDR2 ANQGSEA.

Only a few counts were recorded for this clone. The chain recombines TRBV19 with TRBJ2-3, with D possibly TRBD1 on 6 matching bases. Germline V gene data show CDR1 as LNHDA and CDR2 as SQIVND (reference sequence). The V and J ends lost 2 bases and 4 bases respectively, with 13 bases between them. The CDR3 extends over 15 amino acids. The CDR3 here is CASSIRQAIADTQYF. The CDR3 nucleotides are TGTGCCAGTAGTATAAGACAGGCGATCGCAGATACGCAGTATTTT.

The gene calls are TRBV9 and TRBJ2-3, with a tentative D call TRBD2 (6 bases). The CDR3 length is 16 residues. Trimming took 4 bases from V and 4 from J, leaving 19 bases between them. Germline V lookup: CDR1 SGDLS, CDR2 YYNGEE. The CDR3 reads CASSPLAEMWPDTQYF. The CDR3 bases are TGTGCCAGCAGCCCGTTAGCGGAGATGTGGCCAGATACGCAGTATTTT.

This chain links TRBV2 with TRBJ2-6; 8 bases map to TRBD1. This CDR3 comprises 15 residues. CDR1 and CDR2 from the germline V gene are SNHLY and FYNNEI. Unmatched junction bases numbered 5, after V lost 8 bases and J lost 2 bases. CDR3 sequence reads: CASVQGAAGANVLTF. The CDR3 bases are TGTGCCAGCGTCCAGGGGGCTGCTGGGGCCAACGTCCTGACTTTC.

This CDR3 is CASSLLLGKGTVSYEQYF. The CDR3 coding sequence is TGTGCCAGCAGCTTGTTGCTTGGGAAAGGGACTGTTTCCTACGAGCAGTACTTC. The chain combines TRBV5-4 with TRBJ2-7, with TRBD2 as a possible D gene (6 bases). The length of the CDR3 is 18 residues. Trimming left V 1 base short and J 1 base short, with 21 bases between. Germline V CDR1 and CDR2: SGHNT, YYREEE (reference sequence).

The rearrangement links TRBV7-6 to TRBJ2-7; a weak D match, TRBD2 (5 bases). The CDR3 spans 13 residues. Germline V gene sequence: CDR1 SGHVS, CDR2 FNYEAQ. The V gene lost 4 bases and the J gene lost 4 bases, with 11 bases spanning the gap. CDR3 residues: CASSSLPGYEQYF. The CDR3 DNA sequence: TGTGCCAGCAGCTCCTTGCCGGGGTACGAGCAGTACTTC.

This clone is a singleton in its sample. This rearrangement joins TRBV4-2 to TRBJ1-1, with 8 positions matching TRBD1. This CDR3 has 14 residues. The germline V gene encodes CDR1 LGHNA and CDR2 YNFKEQ. V was pared by 0 bases and J by 8 bases, with 5 bases of the junction left unmatched. The CDR3 reads CASSQEQGGKEAFF. CDR3 sequence (DNA): TGTGCCAGCAGCCAAGAACAGGGGGGAAAAGAAGCTTTCTTT.